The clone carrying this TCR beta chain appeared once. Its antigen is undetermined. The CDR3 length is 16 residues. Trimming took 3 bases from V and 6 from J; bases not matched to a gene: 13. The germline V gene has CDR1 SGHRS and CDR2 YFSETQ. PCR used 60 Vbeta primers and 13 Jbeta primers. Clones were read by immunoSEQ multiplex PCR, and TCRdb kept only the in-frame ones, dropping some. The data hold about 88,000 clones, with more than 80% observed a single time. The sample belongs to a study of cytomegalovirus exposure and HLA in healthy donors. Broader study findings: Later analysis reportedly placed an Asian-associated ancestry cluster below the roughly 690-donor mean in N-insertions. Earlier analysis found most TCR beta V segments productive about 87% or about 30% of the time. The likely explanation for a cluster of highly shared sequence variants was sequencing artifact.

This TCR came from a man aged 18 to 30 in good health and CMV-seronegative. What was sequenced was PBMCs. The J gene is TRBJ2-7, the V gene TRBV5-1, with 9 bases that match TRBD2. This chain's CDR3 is CASSSGKAGGPGEQYF. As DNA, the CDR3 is TGCGCCAGCAGCTCCGGTAAGGCGGGAGGGCCGGGCGAGCAGTACTTC.